These 18 T cell receptor beta chains came from one sample sequenced in a study of cytotoxic CD8 clonotypes in ibrutinib-treated CLL. Clones were read by immunoSEQ multiplex PCR, and TCRdb kept only the in-frame ones, dropping some. The table includes about 140,000 clones, more than 70% detected once. Sequencing used PBMCs, obtained after 36 months of ibrutinib treatment. These receptors all come from a human donor with chronic lymphocytic leukemia.

This chain uses TRBV27 with TRBJ1-6; the D is unclear. V was clipped by 7 bases and J by 10 bases, with 14 bases between them. The CDR3 extends over 13 amino acids. Per the germline V gene, CDR1 is MNHEY and CDR2 is SMNVEV (reference sequence). The CDR3 coding sequence is TGTGCCAGCACCCGGGCCCGGGGATCACCCCTCCACTTT. Translating gives CASTRARGSPLHF.

This chain connects TRBV2 to TRBJ2-5; D not certain. The CDR3 loop spans 10 amino acids. V lost 1 base, J lost 6 bases, and 0 bases lay in between. Germline values: CDR1 SNHLY, CDR2 FYNNEI. The CDR3 sequence: CASSEETQYF. The CDR3 region has the DNA TGTGCCAGCAGTGAAGAGACCCAGTACTTC.

J is TRBJ1-2 and V is TRBV5-1; D remains ambiguous. The CDR3 runs 15 residues. The germline gives CDR1 SGHRS, CDR2 YFSETQ. The ends were cut back, 2 bases at V and 8 bases at J, with 19 bases in the middle. The CDR3 reads CASSLNGQSAEGYTF. CDR3 DNA: TGCGCCAGCAGCTTAAACGGGCAGTCCGCCGAGGGCTACACCTTC.

As for this clone: The same CDR3 can be traced to other DNA sequences in this sample. The genes are TRBV12-5 and TRBJ2-2, with unresolved D. The CDR3 runs 13 residues. The V gene's germline CDR1 is LGHNT and CDR2 FRNRAP. V lost 0 bases and J 1 base, leaving 0 bases between the germline ends. CDR3 nucleotide sequence: TGTGCTAGTGGTTTGGTGAACACCGGGGAGCTGTTTTTT. It is translated as CASGLVNTGELFF.

The chain carries TRBV7-3 and TRBJ2-7; D call uncertain. The V and J ends lost 0 bases and 2 bases respectively, with 14 bases between them. Germline loops: CDR1 SGHTA, CDR2 FQGTGA. The CDR3 is 16 residues long. CDR3 sequence: CASSLTPASFTYEQYF. The CDR3 DNA reads as TGTGCCAGCAGCTTAACTCCAGCGTCCTTTACCTACGAGCAGTACTTC.

This clone was observed a single time. The CDR3 reads CASTPTGLLSGNTIYF. CDR3 bases: TGTGCCAGCACCCCGACAGGCCTCCTCTCTGGAAACACCATATATTTT. The V gene is TRBV27, the J gene TRBJ1-3; D is possibly TRBD1 (6 bases). CDR1 is MNHEY, CDR2 SMNVEV, per germline (reference sequence). Trimming removed 7 bases at V and 0 bases at J, with 16 bases between. The CDR3 extends over 16 amino acids.

The chain is built from TRBV30 and TRBJ2-3; weak D call: TRBD1 (5 bases). CDR3 length equals 12 residues. V lost 3 bases to trimming and J lost 9 bases, with 13 bases between them. CDR1 GTSNPN and CDR2 SVGIG come from the germline V gene (reference sequence). The CDR3 sequence is CAWRGPPGTQYF. The CDR3 nucleotides read TGTGCCTGGAGGGGGCCCCCAGGAACGCAGTATTTT.

This chain links TRBV29-1 with TRBJ2-2, with 11 bases fitting TRBD2. Trimming at V came to 6 bases and at J to 6 bases, leaving 9 bases not matched to a gene. The CDR3 length is 15 residues. Germline CDR1 and CDR2: SQVTM and ANQGSEA. The DNA of the CDR3 is TGCAGCGTCCAACATAGCGGGAGGGGGGCCGGGGAGCTGTTTTTT. It translates to CSVQHSGRGAGELFF.

The chain joins TRBV6-6 to TRBJ2-7, with 7 bases matching TRBD1. Unmatched junction bases numbered 2, after V lost 1 base and J lost 2 bases. Germline CDR1 and CDR2: MNHNY and SVGAGI (reference sequence). The CDR3 runs 14 residues. The DNA for the CDR3 is TGTGCCAGCAGTTACTGGGACAGAACCTACGAGCAGTACTTC. Encoded protein: CASSYWDRTYEQYF.

V gene TRBV5-4 combines with J gene TRBJ2-5; 7 bases line up with TRBD1. CDR3 size: 15 residues. Germline V CDR1 and CDR2: SGHNT, YYREEE (reference sequence). With 0 bases clipped from V and 5 bases from J, the junction kept 7 bases outside the gene matches. DNA of the CDR3: TGTGCCAGCAGCTTGGGGAAGGGGGCTGGTGAGACCCAGTACTTC. Residues: CASSLGKGAGETQYF.

In this sample, this clone turned up once. This sequence joins TRBV2 and TRBJ1-2; D not certain. The CDR3 has 13 amino acids. Germline V gene lookup returns CDR1 SNHLY and CDR2 FYNNEI. V gave up 7 bases and J gave up 6 bases, with 15 bases separating them. The CDR3 DNA reads TGTGCCAGCACGCCTACATGGGTCCATGGCTACACCTTC. Translating gives CASTPTWVHGYTF.

In DNA, the CDR3 is TGTGCCAGCAGTGACAGTGGGCAGCCCGGCTTCTCTGGGGCCAACGTCCTGACTTTC. As protein: CASSDSGQPGFSGANVLTF. V is TRBV6-4 and J is TRBJ2-6; D remains unclear. Germline-derived CDR1 and CDR2 are MRHNA and SNTAGT. Deletions cut 2 bases from V and 0 bases from J, with 17 bases between. The CDR3 is 19 residues long.

The chain combines TRBV5-8 with TRBJ2-3, with TRBD1 matching over 7 bases. The CDR3 is made up of 15 amino acids. After removal of 5 bases from V and 0 bases from J, the junction contained 6 bases not matched to a gene. The V gene's germline CDR1 is SGHTS and CDR2 YDEGEE. CDR3 sequence: CASRPGQTSTDTQYF. In DNA form, the CDR3 reads TGTGCCAGCAGGCCGGGACAGACTAGCACAGATACGCAGTATTTT. The whole variable domain, remainder taken from reference TRBV5-8 and TRBJ2-3, is EAGVTQSPTHLIKTRGQQATLRCSPISGHTSVYWYQQALGLGLQFLLWYDEGEERNRGNFPPRFSGRQFPNYSSELNVNALELEDSALYLCASRPGQTSTDTQYFGPGTRLTVL.

On this clone: The sample carries other DNA sequences with the same CDR3. The rearrangement uses TRBV10-1 and TRBJ2-1; D ambiguous. V was pared by 4 bases and J by 3 bases, with 7 bases between. Germline CDR1 and CDR2: WNHNN and SYGVQD (reference sequence). The CDR3 has 13 residues. As DNA, the CDR3 is TGCGCCAGCAGTGGGCAAGTCTACAATGAGCAGTTCTTC. Its protein is CASSGQVYNEQFF.

The chain combines TRBV6-6 with TRBJ1-5; D gene uncertain. Germline values: CDR1 MNHNY, CDR2 SVGAGI (reference sequence). V lost 0 bases and J lost 8, with 14 bases in between. This CDR3 spans 15 amino acids. The CDR3 nucleotides read TGTGCCAGCAGTTACTCTTCGGCGGGTTTAGAGCCCCAGCATTTT. Its protein is CASSYSSAGLEPQHF.

The chain carries TRBV11-3 and TRBJ2-3, with D tentatively TRBD1 (5 bases). CDR3 length: 16 residues. V was trimmed by 2 bases and J by 1 base, leaving 13 bases between them. Germline loops: CDR1 SGHNT, CDR2 YENEEA. CDR3 in DNA: TGTGCCAGCAGCTTAAAGGGGCCGGGTCGCACAGATACGCAGTATTTT. Its translation: CASSLKGPGRTDTQYF. Complete variable domain (other parts from reference TRBV11-3 and TRBJ2-3): EAGVVQSPRYKIIEKKQPVAFWCNPISGHNTLYWYLQNLGQGPELLIRYENEEAVDDSQLPKDRFSAERLKGVDSTLKIQPAELGDSAVYLCASSLKGPGRTDTQYFGPGTRLTVL.

The chain employs TRBV5-4 and TRBJ2-5; 7 bases line up with TRBD1. CDR1 is SGHNT and CDR2 is YYREEE in the germline V gene (reference sequence). This CDR3 comprises 13 residues. V trimming: 6 bases; J trimming: 5 bases; junction bases outside the gene matches: 7. The CDR3 sequence is CASTKTGTETQYF. CDR3 DNA: TGTGCCAGCACCAAGACAGGGACGGAGACCCAGTACTTC.

The chain carries TRBV9 and TRBJ2-1, with 8 positions matching TRBD2. The CDR3 contains 15 residues. V trimming: 6 bases; J trimming: 7 bases; junction bases outside the gene matches: 12. Germline loops: CDR1 SGDLS, CDR2 YYNGEE. CDR3 loop: CASTRGLVDLNEQFF. CDR3 DNA sequence: TGTGCCAGCACCAGGGGACTAGTGGACTTAAATGAGCAGTTCTTC.